This T cell receptor beta chain was recovered during a study of blood T cell repertoires in COVID-19. Data came from immunoSEQ multiplex PCR; TCRdb stores just in-frame clones and leaves some out. The sample contains about 30,000 clones, about nine tenths of which appear only once. Sequences were obtained from peripheral blood. The source of this sequence is an older man with active or convalescent COVID-19.

The CDR3 loop is CASSQPIQGVGKSPLHF. Written as DNA, the CDR3 is TGCGCCAGCAGCCAACCAATACAGGGTGTAGGAAAATCACCCCTCCACTTT. The chain has TRBV4-1 and TRBJ1-6, with a tentative D call TRBD1 (6 bases). This CDR3 has 17 residues. V lost 2 bases to trimming and J lost 10 bases, with 21 bases between them. Germline V gene lookup returns CDR1 MGHRA and CDR2 YSYEKL.